These 13 T cell receptor beta chains were all obtained from the same sample, sequenced in a study of T cell responses to AZD1222 COVID-19 vaccine. Sequencing used immunoSEQ multiplex PCR; TCRdb keeps in-frame clones, though not all of them. The sample has roughly 200,000 clones; just over 90% are singletons. Here the sequenced sample was peripheral blood, taken on day 0 of MenACWY control vaccination. The origin of the receptors is an adult in good health.

The CDR3 DNA reads TGCGCCAGCAGTGAGAGGATCCAGCGACATTCCCAGAGCTCCTATAATTCACCCCTCCACTTT. Translated: CASSERIQRHSQSSYNSPLHF. The gene calls are TRBV10-1 and TRBJ1-6; D not resolved. This CDR3 contains 21 residues. CDR1 and CDR2 from the germline V gene are WNHNN and SYGVQD (reference sequence). Deletions cut 2 bases from V and 0 bases from J, with 23 bases between.

The rearrangement uses TRBV19 and TRBJ1-5; D perhaps matches TRBD1 (6 bases). Germline V gene sequence: CDR1 LNHDA, CDR2 SQIVND (reference sequence). Trimming took 5 bases from V and 2 from J, leaving 19 bases between them. This CDR3 contains 17 residues. CDR3 bases: TGTGCCAGTAGTTTCTCCGGACAGTATGGGGGCAATCAGCCCCAGCATTTT. Its translation: CASSFSGQYGGNQPQHF.

This chain joins TRBV2 and TRBJ2-2, with 10 bases aligning to TRBD1. The ends lost 8 bases at V and 7 bases at J; junction bases unmatched: 7. CDR3 length: 14 amino acids. Germline CDR1 reads SNHLY; CDR2 reads FYNNEI. The CDR3 region is CASGLGQGIGELFF. The CDR3, as DNA: TGTGCCAGCGGCCTGGGACAGGGGATCGGGGAGCTGTTTTTT.

This chain uses TRBV29-1 with TRBJ1-1; TRBD1 might be the D (5 bases). The ends were cut back, 4 bases at V and 7 bases at J, with 10 bases in the middle. CDR1 is SQVTM and CDR2 is ANQGSEA in the germline V gene. CDR3 length equals 11 residues. The CDR3 DNA follows: TGCAGCGTTGCATGGGGGAATGAAGCTTTCTTT. Translated: CSVAWGNEAFF.

The rearrangement uses TRBV7-2 and TRBJ2-7; D remains unclear. The CDR3 sequence is 16 residues long. Germline V gene sequence: CDR1 SGHTA, CDR2 FQGNSA. V lost 1 base to trimming and J lost 3 bases, with 16 bases between them. CDR3 loop: CASSLDLLDRGYEQYF. In nucleotides, the CDR3 is TGTGCCAGCAGCTTAGATCTTTTAGACCGTGGCTACGAGCAGTACTTC.

V gene TRBV6-6 combines with J gene TRBJ1-5; 7 positions match TRBD1. The germline V gene has CDR1 MNHNY and CDR2 SVGAGI (reference sequence). V was clipped by 5 bases and J by 3 bases; unmatched bases: 16. CDR3 length: 18 residues. The CDR3 sequence: CASSPHQGGVGVNQPQHF. CDR3 bases: TGTGCCAGCAGTCCCCATCAGGGGGGAGTGGGGGTCAATCAGCCCCAGCATTTT.

The rearrangement uses TRBV28 and TRBJ1-2, with 7 positions matching TRBD1. This CDR3 region has 16 residues. The trim removed 4 bases at V and 8 bases at J, leaving 16 bases unmatched. Germline CDR1 reads MDHEN; CDR2 reads SYDVKM. The CDR3 spells CASSSLGRGVMGGYTF. Written as DNA, the CDR3 is TGTGCCAGCAGTTCCCTGGGCAGGGGGGTGATGGGAGGCTACACCTTC.

In its sample, this clone was seen a few times. This chain joins TRBV6-5 and TRBJ1-1; D ambiguous. Germline V gene lookup returns CDR1 MNHEY and CDR2 SVGAGI. The CDR3 is made up of 11 amino acids. The ends were cut back, 5 bases at V and 3 bases at J, with 4 bases in the middle. The CDR3 DNA reads as TGTGCCAGCAGTCCCTACACTGAAGCTTTCTTT. It codes for CASSPYTEAFF.

The DNA for the CDR3 is TGTGCCAGCAGTTACCAAGGCATAGAGAGGTACTTC. Translating gives CASSYQGIERYF. V is TRBV6-2 or TRBV6-3 and J is TRBJ2-7; D is unclear. V lost 2 bases and J lost 12, with 14 bases in between. Germline V gene sequence: CDR1 MNHEY, CDR2 SVGEGT. This CDR3 contains 12 residues.

The V gene is TRBV15, the J gene TRBJ1-6; the D is unclear. The germline V gene encodes CDR1 LNHNV and CDR2 YYDKDF (reference sequence). The CDR3 totals 14 residues. V dropped 5 bases and J dropped 5 bases, with 10 bases sitting between them. The CDR3 DNA follows: TGTGCCACCAGCGTCCGGTTCAATAATTCACCCCTCCACTTT. Its translation is CATSVRFNNSPLHF.

The chain uses TRBV11-2 and TRBJ2-5; D possibly corresponds to TRBD2 (5 bases). Germline CDR1 and CDR2: SGHAT and FQNNGV. This CDR3 is 15 amino acids long. V lost 3 bases and J lost 4, with 15 bases in between. The CDR3 loop reads CASSFSRGTGETQYF. CDR3 DNA: TGTGCCAGCAGCTTTTCCCGGGGTACCGGAGAGACCCAGTACTTC.

Written as DNA, the CDR3 is TGTGCCGCCCGGGGCTCGAGCTCTGGGGCCAACGTCCTGACTTTC. The encoded protein is CAARGSSSGANVLTF. The chain links TRBV27 to TRBJ2-6; D is possibly TRBD1 or TRBD2 (5 bases each). The CDR3 runs to 15 residues. The germline V gene encodes CDR1 MNHEY and CDR2 SMNVEV (reference sequence). V was clipped by 11 bases and J by 0 bases, with 14 bases between them.

The rearrangement uses TRBV12-3 or TRBV12-4 and TRBJ1-1; no firm D call. Trimming shortened V by 5 bases and J by 3 bases, and 4 bases separated the two germline ends. The CDR3 loop spans 11 amino acids. The CDR3 spells CASSPYTEAFF. In DNA form, the CDR3 reads TGTGCCAGCAGTCCTTACACTGAAGCTTTCTTT.